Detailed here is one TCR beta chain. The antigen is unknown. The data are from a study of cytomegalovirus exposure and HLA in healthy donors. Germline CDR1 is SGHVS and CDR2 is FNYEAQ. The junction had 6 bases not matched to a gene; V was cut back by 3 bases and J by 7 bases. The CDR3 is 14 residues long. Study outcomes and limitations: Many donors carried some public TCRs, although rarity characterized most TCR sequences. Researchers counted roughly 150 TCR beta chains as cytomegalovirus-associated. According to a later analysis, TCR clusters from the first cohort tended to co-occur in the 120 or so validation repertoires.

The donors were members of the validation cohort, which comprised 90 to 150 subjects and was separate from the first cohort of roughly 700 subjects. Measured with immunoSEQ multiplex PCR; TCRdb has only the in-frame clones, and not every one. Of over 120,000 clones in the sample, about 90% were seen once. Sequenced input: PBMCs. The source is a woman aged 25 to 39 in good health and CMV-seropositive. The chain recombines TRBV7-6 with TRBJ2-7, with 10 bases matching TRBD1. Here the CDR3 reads CASSLDRGAREQYF. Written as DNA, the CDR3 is TGTGCCAGCAGCTTGGACAGGGGGGCGCGGGAGCAGTACTTC.